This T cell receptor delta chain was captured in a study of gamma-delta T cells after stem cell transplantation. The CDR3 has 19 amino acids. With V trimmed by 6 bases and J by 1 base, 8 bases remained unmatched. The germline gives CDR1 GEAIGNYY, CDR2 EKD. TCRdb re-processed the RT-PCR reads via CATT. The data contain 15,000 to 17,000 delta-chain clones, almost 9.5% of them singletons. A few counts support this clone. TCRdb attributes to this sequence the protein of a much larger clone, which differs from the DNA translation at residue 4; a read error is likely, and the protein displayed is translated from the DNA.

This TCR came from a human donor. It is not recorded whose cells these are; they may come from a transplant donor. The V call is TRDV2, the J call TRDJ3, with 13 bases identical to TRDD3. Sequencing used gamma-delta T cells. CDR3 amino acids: CACNLLGDTGSWDTRQMFF. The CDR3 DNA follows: TGTGCCTGTAATCTACTGGGGGATACGGGGTCCTGGGACACCCGACAGATGTTTTTC.